This TCR beta chain was recorded in a study of blood T cell repertoires in COVID-19. Here immunoSEQ multiplex PCR was the method, and the copy in TCRdb shows in-frame clones only, minus some. The sample contains fewer than 250,000 clones, around four fifths of which appear only once. With 3 bases removed from V and 0 bases from J, the gap between germline ends came to 9 bases. Germline-derived CDR1 and CDR2 are SGHVS and FQNEAQ. This CDR3 region has 15 residues. V usage is TRBV7-8 and J usage is TRBJ1-3; D not resolved. The sequence was obtained from a man in his sixties with COVID-19, enrolled during active disease. The sequenced material came from peripheral blood. The CDR3 bases are TGTGCCAGCAGCTTGACGGGTCTCTCTGGAAACACCATATATTTT. This translates into CASSLTGLSGNTIYF.